Sequencing of this T cell receptor (beta chain) was carried out in a study of vaccination effects on CD4 cells after COVID-19. Before any sequencing was done, the ViraFEST assay used viral peptide pools to expand antigen-specific CD4+ T cells. Once cultured for 10 days, the cells underwent separation to obtain CD4+ T cells. The person's infection with SARS-CoV-2, confirmed by PCR, took place between March and December 2020. The length of the CDR3 is 16 residues. J gave up 5 bases and V 0 bases, and 3 bases lay outside the gene matches. CDR1 is SGHRS and CDR2 is YFSETQ in the germline V gene. The data were produced by immunoSEQ multiplex PCR, yet TCRdb's version contains in-frame clones alone and is incomplete. The data contain about 22,000 clones, more than 70% of them seen just once; the ten biggest clones take up about 15%. On this clone itself: The antigen is unknown.

The rearrangement links TRBV5-1 to TRBJ2-7, with 15 bases that match TRBD2. The receptor comes from a human donor who had a prior SARS-CoV-2 infection. Sequencing was performed on CD4+ T cells from PBMCs cultured with SARS-CoV-2 spike peptides, taken before COVID-19 vaccination. In DNA form, the CDR3 reads TGCGCCAGCAGCTTGGGGACTAGCGGGAGGGTCCACGAGCAGTACTTC. Amino acids: CASSLGTSGRVHEQYF.